This is a list of T cell receptor beta chains from one sample in a study of regulatory T cells in long-lasting Graves disease. In TCRdb, the multiplex PCR reads were re-called with MiXCR into one record per CDR3 protein. Of roughly 530,000 distinct CDR3 sequences listed, about 16% are singletons. The sample also formed part of further work on T cells in Graves' hyperthyroidism and ophthalmopathy.

Sample: peripheral blood mononuclear cells (PBMCs), taken at new diagnosis, from a patient treated with antithyroid drugs. The receptor source for this set is a woman aged 40-65 years with Graves disease. The CDR3 runs from the conserved cysteine through the conserved F or W. D genes are given only for firm matches. Only part of the rows carry a size: once, few, many, or a class if the clone is expanded.

-,TRBV28,many,TRBJ1-5,CASQIFGGNQPQHF,TGTGCCAGCCAAATTTTCGGGGGAAATCAGCCCCAGCATTTT
TRBD1,TRBV20-1,-,TRBJ1-6,CSAPPGQARSPLHF,TGCAGTGCCCCGCCGGGACAGGCAAGGTCACCCCTCCACTTT
TRBD1,TRBV5-8,many,TRBJ2-1,CASSLVRTGSSYNEQFF,TGTGCCAGCAGCTTGGTCCGGACAGGGAGCTCCTACAATGAGCAGTTCTTC
-,TRBV7-3,many,TRBJ2-1,CASSGQGGPSHNEQFF,TGTGCCAGCAGCGGCCAGGGGGGGCCTAGTCACAATGAGCAGTTCTTC
-,TRBV2,-,TRBJ1-2,CASSVAGEYGYTF,TGTGCCAGCAGCGTCGCAGGGGAGTATGGCTACACCTTC
-,TRBV5-6,-,TRBJ2-4,CASSLTGNIQYF,TGTGCCAGCAGCTTGACGGGGAACATTCAGTACTTC
-,TRBV28,-,TRBJ1-1,CASSLLWAGDTEAFF,TGTGCCAGCAGTTTACTTTGGGCAGGGGACACTGAAGCTTTCTTT
-,TRBV19,-,TRBJ1-3,CASSIGVAGNTIYF,TGTGCCAGTAGTATTGGGGTTGCTGGAAACACCATATATTTT
TRBD2,TRBV5-1,few,TRBJ2-1,CASSFNLRDYLDNEQFF,TGCGCCAGCAGCTTCAACCTCCGGGACTACTTAGACAATGAGCAGTTCTTC
-,TRBV24-1,many,TRBJ2-1,CATSDGLASSYNEQFF,TGTGCCACCAGTGATGGACTGGCTAGCTCCTACAATGAGCAGTTCTTC
TRBD1,TRBV12-3/TRBV12-4,many,TRBJ2-3,CASSPGQGAFGTPDTDTQYF,TGTGCCAGCAGTCCTGGACAGGGGGCGTTCGGGACCCCCGACACAGATACGCAGTATTTT
TRBD2,TRBV7-9,many,TRBJ2-1,CASSDPLAGGRNEQFF,TGTGCCAGCAGCGACCCATTGGCGGGGGGCAGAAATGAACAGTTCTTC
-,TRBV4-1,few,TRBJ1-5,CASSETGPHQPQHF,TGCGCCAGCAGCGAGACCGGGCCCCATCAGCCCCAGCATTTT
TRBD1,TRBV30,many,TRBJ1-2,CAWSLRDRANYGYTF,TGTGCCTGGAGTCTCCGGGACAGAGCTAACTATGGCTACACCTTC
-,TRBV3-1,many,TRBJ1-4,CASSQHGASTNEKLFF,TGTGCCAGCAGCCAACATGGGGCATCCACTAATGAAAAACTGTTTTTT
TRBD1,TRBV7-2,many,TRBJ2-2,CASSKSGAGRGLRPNTGELFF,TGTGCCAGCAGCAAATCAGGAGCCGGCAGGGGGCTGCGACCGAACACCGGGGAGCTGTTTTTT
TRBD1,TRBV6-1,few,TRBJ2-3,CASSEATGVFTDTQYF,TGTGCCAGCAGTGAAGCAACAGGGGTATTCACAGATACGCAGTATTTT
TRBD1,TRBV10-3,few,TRBJ1-1,CAISEPDRGLSEAFF,TGTGCCATCAGTGAGCCGGACAGGGGGCTTTCTGAAGCTTTCTTT
-,TRBV12-3/TRBV12-4,-,TRBJ1-2,CASKVKTVTYGYTF,TGTGCCAGCAAGGTGAAGACGGTGACCTATGGCTACACCTTC
-,TRBV29-1,many,TRBJ2-7,CSVGTAAYEQYF,TGCAGCGTTGGGACAGCCGCTTACGAGCAGTACTTC
TRBD1,TRBV11-2,-,TRBJ1-3,CASSSPRTGPGNTIYF,TGTGCCAGCAGCTCACCCCGGACAGGGCCTGGAAACACCATATATTTT
-,TRBV18,many,TRBJ2-5,CASSPLQLETQYF,TGTGCCAGCTCACCCCTGCAGCTTGAGACCCAGTACTTC
-,TRBV28,-,TRBJ1-5,CASSSINSNQPQHF,TGTGCCAGCAGCTCGATTAATAGCAATCAGCCCCAGCATTTT
-,TRBV20-1,many,TRBJ1-1,CSARWQGTAFF,TGCAGTGCTAGATGGCAGGGAACAGCTTTCTTT
-,TRBV25-1,-,TRBJ2-5,CASRGRGRSNQETQYF,TGTGCCAGCAGGGGCAGGGGCCGGAGCAATCAAGAGACCCAGTACTTC
-,TRBV19,-,TRBJ1-2,CASSLRDPYYGYTF,TGTGCCAGTAGTTTGCGGGACCCCTACTATGGCTACACCTTC